Listed below are T cell receptor beta chains from one sample, sequenced in a study of T cells in localized non-small cell lung cancer. The protocol was immunoSEQ multiplex PCR, while the TCRdb copy is restricted to in-frame clones and leaves out a portion. Seen here are about 46,000 clones, 81% observed once, and the top ten hold roughly 15%. The sequencing here drew on peripheral blood mononuclear cells, taken before any cancer treatment. The source is a man aged 35-69 years with stage III lung adenocarcinoma. Each CDR3 is given with its conserved first and last residue. Fields, in order: D gene, clone size, V gene, J gene, CDR3 length, CDR3 DNA, CDR3 protein. D genes are given only for firm matches. A row's size may be missing; if present it is once, few, many or a size class.

>NA|NA|TRBV7-8|TRBJ2-2|13
TGTGCCAGCAGCTTTGTCCGGACCGGGGAGCTGTTTTTT
CASSFVRTGELFF
>NA|NA|TRBV2|TRBJ1-5|15
TGTGCCAGCAGCTCACCGGGCGGAGGCAATCAGCCCCAGCATTTT
CASSSPGGGNQPQHF
>NA|NA|TRBV9|TRBJ1-2|13
TGTGCCAGCAGCGTCTCTGATACTGCTGGCTACACCTTC
CASSVSDTAGYTF
>NA|once|TRBV27|TRBJ2-7|14
TGTGCCACCGCGACTAGGGACTCGGTATACGAGCAGTACTTC
CATATRDSVYEQYF
>NA|NA|TRBV2|TRBJ2-1|11
TGTGCCAGCGGGATAAGAGACAGGCAGTTCTTC
CASGIRDRQFF
>TRBD2|few|TRBV5-8|TRBJ2-1|15
TGTGCCAGCAGCAGAGGACTAGCGGCCTACAATGAGCAGTTCTTC
CASSRGLAAYNEQFF
>NA|NA|TRBV10-3|TRBJ1-1|19
TGTGCCGCGACAGCGGCGGAGGTGGCAGGGCCATCTCGGGGCACTGAAGCTTTCTTT
CAATAAEVAGPSRGTEAFF
>NA|NA|TRBV27|TRBJ2-3|13
TGTGCCAGCAGTTTATACCGCACGGATACGCAGTATTTT
CASSLYRTDTQYF
>TRBD1|NA|TRBV6-5|TRBJ1-5|15
TGTGCCAGCAGTCCCACAGGGGGAGGCAATCAGCCCCAGCATTTT
CASSPTGGGNQPQHF
>NA|NA|TRBV27|TRBJ2-2|13
TGTGCCAGCAGTCCCCGTTTCACCGGGGAGCTGTTTTTT
CASSPRFTGELFF
>NA|NA|TRBV11-2|TRBJ2-3|16
TGTGCCAGCAGCTTAGGTGGGGTAGCGGGCACAGATACGCAGTATTTT
CASSLGGVAGTDTQYF
>NA|NA|TRBV19|TRBJ2-2|13
TGTGCCAGTAGTGGCAGTTACACCGGGGAGCTGTTTTTT
CASSGSYTGELFF
>NA|NA|TRBV5-6|TRBJ2-7|13
TGTGCCAGCAGCCTACTAGGGTCCTACGAGCAGTACTTC
CASSLLGSYEQYF
>NA|NA|TRBV28|TRBJ2-5|13
TGTGCCAGCCAGACTCGGATGGCAGAGACCCAGTACTTC
CASQTRMAETQYF
>TRBD1|few|TRBV6-1|TRBJ2-2|13
TGTGCCAGCAGGGGACAGATTACCGGGGAGCTGTTTTTT
CASRGQITGELFF
>TRBD2|NA|TRBV6-5|TRBJ2-2|16
TGTGCCAGCAGTTACGGGCGGGGGGGCGACACCGGGGAGCTGTTTTTT
CASSYGRGGDTGELFF
>NA|NA|TRBV9|TRBJ2-3|19
TGTGCCAGCAGCGCTCCTCGGGGGACCACGACCTTTAGCACAGATACGCAGTATTTT
CASSAPRGTTTFSTDTQYF
>TRBD1|NA|TRBV18|TRBJ2-1|16
TGTGCCAGCTCATTATCGGCAGGGGGCTCCTACAATGAGCAGTTCTTC
CASSLSAGGSYNEQFF
>TRBD1|NA|TRBV5-5|TRBJ2-3|16
TGTGCCAGCAGCTCGCAATCGGGACAGGCCGTAAGTACGCAGTATTTT
CASSSQSGQAVSTQYF
>NA|few|TRBV19|TRBJ1-6|14
TGTGCCAGTGCCACGGCGGGCTATAATTCACCCCTCCACTTT
CASATAGYNSPLHF
>NA|NA|TRBV5-6|TRBJ2-7|13
TGTGCCAGCAGCTATGACAGATCCTACGAGCAGTACTTC
CASSYDRSYEQYF
>NA|NA|TRBV6-5|TRBJ1-2|13
TGTGCCAGCAGGCCGGACGGGGTCTATGGCTACACCTTC
CASRPDGVYGYTF
>NA|NA|TRBV6-5|TRBJ2-7|11
TGTGCCAGCAGTTACCCGACCGAGCAGTACTTC
CASSYPTEQYF
>NA|few|TRBV6-1|TRBJ1-1|13
TGTGCCAGCAGTGAAGCATTGAACACTGAAGCTTTCTTT
CASSEALNTEAFF